This T cell receptor beta chain was sequenced during a study of response to subunit inactivated influenza vaccine (dated by TCRdb to the late 2010s). Context from the whole study: To follow how T cells responded to a trivalent subunit inactivated influenza vaccine, the researchers relied on deep quantitative profiling of the T cell receptor repertoire. What the authors observed across the whole study: According to the authors, only a limited number of new T cells may be recruited by each seasonal influenza vaccination.

As regards this clonotype: The clone's antigen remains unknown. Base qualities are not recorded, but no much larger clone differs from it by a single base.

The library was produced with RT-PCR. The instrument was an Illumina HiSeq 2500. TCRdb reanalyzed the raw reads on its own, using fastp at Q25 for trimming and MiXCR for clone calling, and kept in-frame beta chains. Identical CDR3 protein sequences are pooled into one entry, listed with their most common genes and DNA. This sample has roughly 520,000 distinct CDR3 sequences in its table, and approximately 24% of those were observed once. The biggest ten clones account for 1.9% of the sample. The germline V gene (reference sequence) specifies DFQATT as CDR1 and SNEGSKA as CDR2. Measured from the cysteine to the phenylalanine, the CDR3 is 18 residues long. Only the CDR3 region is kept as DNA, spanning 54 bases read in frame from base 1. V loses 4 bases, J loses 4 bases, and the germline ends lie 27 bases apart.

Source: CD4+ T cells sorted from PBMCs, taken 4 to 6 days after vaccination. Here the chain combines TRBV20-1 and TRBJ2-3, and TRBD1 may be the D gene, going by 7 matching bases. This sequence originates from a middle-aged man who received an inactivated influenza vaccine. Donor details come from another sample of the same person, matched by shared clones. In nucleotide form, the sequence is TGCAGTGCTACCCCGGGCGAGGTCTGGCAGGGGGGCTCAGATACGCAGTATTTT. It codes for CSATPGEVWQGGSDTQYF.